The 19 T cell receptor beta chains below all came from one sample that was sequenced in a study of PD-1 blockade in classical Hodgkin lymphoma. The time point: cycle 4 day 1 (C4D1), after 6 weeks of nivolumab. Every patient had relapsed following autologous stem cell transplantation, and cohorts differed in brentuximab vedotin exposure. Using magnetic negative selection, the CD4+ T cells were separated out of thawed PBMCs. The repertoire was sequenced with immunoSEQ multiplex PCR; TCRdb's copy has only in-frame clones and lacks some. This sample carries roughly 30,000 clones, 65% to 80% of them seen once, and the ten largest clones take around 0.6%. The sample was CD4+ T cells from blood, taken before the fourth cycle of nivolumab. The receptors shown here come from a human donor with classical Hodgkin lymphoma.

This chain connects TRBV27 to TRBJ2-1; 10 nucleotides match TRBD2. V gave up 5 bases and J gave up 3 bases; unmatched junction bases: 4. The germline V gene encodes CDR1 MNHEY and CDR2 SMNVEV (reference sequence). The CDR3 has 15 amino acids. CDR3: CASSLWTSGYNEQFF. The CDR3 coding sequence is TGTGCCAGCAGTCTCTGGACTAGCGGCTACAATGAGCAGTTCTTC.

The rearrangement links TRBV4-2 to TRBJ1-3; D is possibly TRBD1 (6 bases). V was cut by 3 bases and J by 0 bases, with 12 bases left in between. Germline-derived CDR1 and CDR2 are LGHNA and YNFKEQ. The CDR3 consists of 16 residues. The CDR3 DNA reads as TGTGCCAGCAGCCATAACAGGGATGGCTCTGGAAACACCATATATTTT. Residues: CASSHNRDGSGNTIYF.

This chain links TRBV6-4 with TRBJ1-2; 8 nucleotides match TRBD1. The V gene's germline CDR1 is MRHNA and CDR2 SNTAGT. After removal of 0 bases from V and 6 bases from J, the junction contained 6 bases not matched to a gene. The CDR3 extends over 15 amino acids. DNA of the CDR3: TGTGCCAGCAGTGACTCGTTAGGACAGGGTAATGGCTACACCTTC. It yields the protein CASSDSLGQGNGYTF.

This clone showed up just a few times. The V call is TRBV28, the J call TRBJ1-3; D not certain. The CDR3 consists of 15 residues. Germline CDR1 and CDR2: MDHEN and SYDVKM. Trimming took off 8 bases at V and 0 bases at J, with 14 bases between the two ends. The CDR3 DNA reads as TGTGCCAGCCACGCGACTCTAAGCTCTGGAAACACCATATATTTT. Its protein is CASHATLSSGNTIYF.

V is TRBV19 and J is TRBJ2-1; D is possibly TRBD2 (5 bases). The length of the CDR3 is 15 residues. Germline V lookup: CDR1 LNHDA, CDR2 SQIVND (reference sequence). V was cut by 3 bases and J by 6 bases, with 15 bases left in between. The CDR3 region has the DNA TGTGCCAGTAGTATTGTTGGCCTAGCAAGCAATGAGCAGTTCTTC. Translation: CASSIVGLASNEQFF.

DNA for the CDR3: TGTGCCAGCAGCTTGGCGGGCCTGCTGAACACTGAAGCTTTCTTT. Its translation is CASSLAGLLNTEAFF. This chain uses TRBV5-6 with TRBJ1-1; D not resolved. Germline CDR1 SGHDT, CDR2 YYEEEE. The ends were cut back, 0 bases at V and 0 bases at J, with 9 bases in the middle. This CDR3 has 15 amino acids.

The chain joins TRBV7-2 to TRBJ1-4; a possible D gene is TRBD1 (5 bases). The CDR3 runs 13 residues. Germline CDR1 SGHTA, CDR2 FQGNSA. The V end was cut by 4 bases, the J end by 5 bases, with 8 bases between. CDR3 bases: TGTGCCAGCAGCTCAGGGTACAATGAAAAACTGTTTTTT. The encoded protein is CASSSGYNEKLFF.

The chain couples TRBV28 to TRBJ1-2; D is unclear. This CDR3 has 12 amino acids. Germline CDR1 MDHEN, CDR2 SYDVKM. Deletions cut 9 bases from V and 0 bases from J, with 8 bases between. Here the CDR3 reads CASGGANYGYTF. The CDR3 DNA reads TGTGCCAGTGGTGGAGCTAACTATGGCTACACCTTC.

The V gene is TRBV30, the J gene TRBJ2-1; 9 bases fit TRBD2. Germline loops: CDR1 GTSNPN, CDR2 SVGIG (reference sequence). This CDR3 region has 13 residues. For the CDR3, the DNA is TGTGCTCTTACTCCGGGACTAGCTAATGAGCAGTTCTTC. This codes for CALTPGLANEQFF.

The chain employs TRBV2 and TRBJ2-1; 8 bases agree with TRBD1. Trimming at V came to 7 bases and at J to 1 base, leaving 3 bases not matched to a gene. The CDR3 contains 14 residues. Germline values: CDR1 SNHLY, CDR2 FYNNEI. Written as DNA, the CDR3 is TGTGCCAGCACGGACAGGGTTTCCTACAATGAGCAGTTCTTC. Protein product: CASTDRVSYNEQFF. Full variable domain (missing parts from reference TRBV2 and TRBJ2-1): EPEVTQTPSHQVTQMGQEVILRCVPISNHLYFYWYRQILGQKVEFLVSFYNNEISEKSEIFDDQFSVERPDGSNFTLKIRSTKLEDSAMYFCASTDRVSYNEQFFGPGTRLTVL.

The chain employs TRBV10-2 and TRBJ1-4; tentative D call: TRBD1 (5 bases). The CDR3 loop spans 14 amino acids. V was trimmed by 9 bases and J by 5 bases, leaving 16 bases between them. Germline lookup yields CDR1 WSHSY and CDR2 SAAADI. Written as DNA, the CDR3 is TGCGCCAGTGCTGCGGGAGGGGTGAATGAAAAACTGTTTTTT. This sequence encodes CASAAGGVNEKLFF.

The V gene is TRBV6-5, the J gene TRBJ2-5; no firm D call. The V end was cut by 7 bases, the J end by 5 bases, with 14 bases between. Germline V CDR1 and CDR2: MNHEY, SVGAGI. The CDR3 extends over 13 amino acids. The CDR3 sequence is CASIARWSETQYF. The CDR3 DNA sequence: TGTGCCAGCATAGCTAGGTGGAGTGAGACCCAGTACTTC.

The chain's CDR3 is CASSVGRGRPYEQYF. The CDR3 bases are TGTGCCAGCAGCGTAGGTCGCGGGAGGCCCTACGAGCAGTACTTC. The genes are TRBV9 and TRBJ2-7; 8 nucleotides align to TRBD2. The CDR3 totals 15 residues. Germline V gene data show CDR1 as SGDLS and CDR2 as YYNGEE. With V trimmed by 0 bases and J by 2 bases, 4 bases remained unmatched.

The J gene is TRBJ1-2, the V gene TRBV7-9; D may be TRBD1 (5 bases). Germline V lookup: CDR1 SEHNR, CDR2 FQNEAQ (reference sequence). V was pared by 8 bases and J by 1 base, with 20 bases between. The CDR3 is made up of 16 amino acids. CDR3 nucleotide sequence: TGTGCCAGCTTCTCCATTAGTGACAGTATTAACTATGGCTACACCTTC. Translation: CASFSISDSINYGYTF.

The CDR3 sequence: CASSVSRSSYNEQFF. CDR3 nucleotides: TGTGCCAGCAGCGTTAGCCGGAGCTCCTACAATGAGCAGTTCTTC. The chain is built from TRBV9 and TRBJ2-1, with D hard to call. Trimming stripped 2 bases from V and 0 bases from J, with 9 bases between. The CDR3 is 15 amino acids. The germline V gene has CDR1 SGDLS and CDR2 YYNGEE.

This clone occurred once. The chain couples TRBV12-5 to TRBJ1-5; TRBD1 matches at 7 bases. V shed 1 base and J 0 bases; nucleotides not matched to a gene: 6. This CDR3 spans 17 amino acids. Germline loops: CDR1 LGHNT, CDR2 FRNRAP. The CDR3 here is CASGLGGQKNSNQPQHF. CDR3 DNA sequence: TGTGCTAGTGGTTTGGGGGGACAGAAAAATAGCAATCAGCCCCAGCATTTT.

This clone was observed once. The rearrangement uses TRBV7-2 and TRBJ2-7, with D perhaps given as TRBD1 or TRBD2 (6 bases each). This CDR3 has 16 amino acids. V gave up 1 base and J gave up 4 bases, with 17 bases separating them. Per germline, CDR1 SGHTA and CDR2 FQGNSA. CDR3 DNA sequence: TGTGCCAGCAGCTTAGTATGGGGGGCTAGATTTTACGAGCAGTACTTC. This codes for CASSLVWGARFYEQYF. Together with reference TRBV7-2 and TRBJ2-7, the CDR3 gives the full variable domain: GAGVSQSPSNKVTEKGKDVELRCDPISGHTALYWYRQSLGQGLEFLIYFQGNSAPDKSGLPSDRFSAERTGGSVSTLTIQRTQQEDSAVYLCASSLVWGARFYEQYFGPGTRLTVT.

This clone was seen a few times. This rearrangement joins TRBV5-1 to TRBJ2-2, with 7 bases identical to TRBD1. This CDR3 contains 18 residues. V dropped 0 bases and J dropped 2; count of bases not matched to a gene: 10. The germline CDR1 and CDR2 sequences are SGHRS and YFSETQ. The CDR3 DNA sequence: TGCGCCAGCAGCTTGGCCGGTTTAGGGGGCGCAAACACCGGGGAGCTGTTTTTT. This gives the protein CASSLAGLGGANTGELFF. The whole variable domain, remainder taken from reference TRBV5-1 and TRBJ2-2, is KAGVTQTPRYLIKTRGQQVTLSCSPISGHRSVSWYQQTPGQGLQFLFEYFSETQRNKGNFPGRFSGRQFSNSRSEMNVSTLELGDSALYLCASSLAGLGGANTGELFFGEGSRLTVL.

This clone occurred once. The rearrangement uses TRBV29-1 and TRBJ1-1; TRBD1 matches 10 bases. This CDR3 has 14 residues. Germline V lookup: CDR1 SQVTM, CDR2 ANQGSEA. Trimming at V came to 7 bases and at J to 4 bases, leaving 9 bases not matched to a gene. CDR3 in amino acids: CSGRGQGVGTEAFF. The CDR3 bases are TGCAGCGGTCGTGGACAGGGGGTCGGCACTGAAGCTTTCTTT.